These 17 T cell receptor beta chains share one sample of origin, sequenced in a study of cytomegalovirus exposure and HLA in healthy donors. Use of 60 Vbeta and 13 Jbeta primers characterized the PCR. Libraries were prepared by immunoSEQ multiplex PCR; TCRdb keeps only in-frame clonotypes and omits some of them. The sample lists 69,000 or so clones, 76% occurring once. Sequenced material: PBMCs. Source of these receptors: a man between 18 and 29 years old in good health and CMV-seronegative.

The chain couples TRBV19 to TRBJ1-1; D remains ambiguous. This CDR3 is 12 amino acids long. With 3 bases removed from V and 5 bases from J, the gap between germline ends came to 7 bases. CDR1 and CDR2 (germline): LNHDA, SQIVND (reference sequence). In nucleotides, the CDR3 is TGTGCCAGTAGTATTTCCATGACTGAAGCTTTCTTT. Encoded protein: CASSISMTEAFF.

The genes are TRBV7-6 and TRBJ2-1, with a weak D call TRBD2 (5 bases). The CDR3 totals 15 residues. The ends were cut back, 5 bases at V and 1 base at J, with 12 bases in the middle. The germline gives CDR1 SGHVS, CDR2 FNYEAQ. The DNA of the CDR3 is TGTGCCAGCAGCCCCGTGGGCGGGTCCTACAATGAGCAGTTCTTC. Amino acids: CASSPVGGSYNEQFF.

DNA of the CDR3: TGTGCCAGCAGCTACTCCGGGACAGACTACAATCAGCCCCAGCATTTT. As protein: CASSYSGTDYNQPQHF. The chain has TRBV7-9 and TRBJ1-5; TRBD1 matches at 7 bases. The CDR3 consists of 16 residues. Per germline, CDR1 SEHNR and CDR2 FQNEAQ (reference sequence). The V and J ends lost 4 bases and 3 bases, in that order; junction bases with no gene match: 9.

This clone has a handful of counts. The V call is TRBV19, the J call TRBJ1-2; D is undetermined. CDR3 length equals 10 residues. The V gene lost 3 bases and the J gene lost 13 bases, with 9 bases spanning the gap. Germline CDR1 reads LNHDA; CDR2 reads SQIVND (reference sequence). As DNA, the CDR3 is TGTGCCAGTAGTATTGTCGAGGCCACCTTC. Its translation: CASSIVEATF.

This clone was seen only a few times. The rearrangement links TRBV7-2 to TRBJ2-3, with TRBD2 identical over 9 bases. The CDR3 totals 15 residues. With V trimmed by 3 bases and J by 6 bases, 7 bases remained unmatched. Germline assignment: CDR1 SGHTA and CDR2 FQGNSA. The CDR3 DNA is TGTGCCAGCAGCTTCGGCGGGGGGGCCGCCGATACGCAGTATTTT. This translates into CASSFGGGAADTQYF.

The CDR3 region has the DNA TGTGCCAGCAGCACCCCGGAGCTAGCGGGGACGGAGACCCAGTACTTC. Amino acids: CASSTPELAGTETQYF. This sequence joins TRBV5-4 and TRBJ2-5, with 9 positions matching TRBD2. Germline V CDR1 and CDR2: SGHNT, YYREEE (reference sequence). CDR3 length: 16 residues. J lost 5 bases, V lost 4 bases, and 12 bases had no gene match.

The CDR3 spells CASSPLTIRGDGGGTYEQYV. CDR3 DNA sequence: TGTGCCAGCAGTCCCCTGACCATAAGGGGCGATGGGGGGGGGACCTACGAGCAGTACGTC. The chain joins TRBV28 to TRBJ2-7, with 7 bases lining up with TRBD2. This CDR3 is built from 20 residues. V lost 5 bases, J lost 2 bases, and 24 bases stayed unmatched. Per the germline V gene, CDR1 is MDHEN and CDR2 is SYDVKM.

This clone was recorded a few times. This chain uses TRBV7-2 with TRBJ2-3; 9 nucleotides match TRBD1. This CDR3 is 14 amino acids long. Germline V gene data show CDR1 as SGHTA and CDR2 as FQGNSA. The J segment lost 5 bases and the V segment lost 5 bases, leaving 5 bases of the junction unmatched. The CDR3 DNA reads as TGTGCCAGCAGCGGACGGACAGGGGAAGATACGCAGTATTTT. As protein: CASSGRTGEDTQYF.

The chain employs TRBV19 and TRBJ2-1; 7 bases align to TRBD1. V shed 2 bases, J shed 3 bases, and the junction held 7 bases outside the gene matches. The CDR3 extends over 16 amino acids. Germline CDR1 is LNHDA and CDR2 is SQIVND (reference sequence). The DNA for the CDR3 is TGTGCCAGTAGTATATTAGGGGGACAGAACTACAATGAGCAGTTCTTC. Amino acid sequence: CASSILGGQNYNEQFF.

The chain has TRBV15 and TRBJ2-2; no reliable D call. The V gene's germline CDR1 is LNHNV and CDR2 YYDKDF (reference sequence). The CDR3 runs to 15 residues. V shed 1 base and J shed 1 base, with 7 bases lying between them. CDR3 sequence: CATSRGGQNTGELFF. Written as DNA, the CDR3 is TGTGCCACCAGCAGAGGTGGGCAGAACACCGGGGAGCTGTTTTTT.

The rearrangement links TRBV19 to TRBJ1-1; no firm D call. Deletions cut 10 bases from V and 2 bases from J, with 11 bases between. This CDR3 region has 12 residues. The germline V gene has CDR1 LNHDA and CDR2 SQIVND (reference sequence). DNA for the CDR3: TGTGCCACCCGACGGGGAAACACTGAAGCTTTCTTT. Its translation: CATRRGNTEAFF.

CDR3 nucleotide sequence: TGTGCCAGCGGCAGGGGAGTTGGGTACGAGCAGTACTTC. Translating it yields CASGRGVGYEQYF. V usage is TRBV28 and J usage is TRBJ2-7; possibly TRBD1 for D (6 bases). The CDR3 is 13 residues long. In germline, CDR1 is MDHEN, CDR2 SYDVKM. Trimming took off 8 bases at V and 4 bases at J, with 15 bases between the two ends.

The chain carries TRBV19 and TRBJ1-1; possible D gene TRBD1, 5 bases. The V end lost 9 bases, the J end lost 5 bases, and 19 bases lay between the germline ends. This CDR3 contains 14 residues. Germline CDR1 reads LNHDA; CDR2 reads SQIVND (reference sequence). CDR3 residues: CASINKGLGTEAFF. CDR3 DNA sequence: TGTGCCAGCATTAATAAGGGGCTTGGTACTGAAGCTTTCTTT.

The chain uses TRBV5-5 and TRBJ2-1, with 7 positions matching TRBD2. In germline, CDR1 is SGHKS, CDR2 YYEKEE (reference sequence). Trimming took 5 bases from V and 5 from J; bases not matched to a gene: 4. The CDR3 runs to 13 residues. In DNA, the CDR3 is TGTGCCAGCAGTACGGGGGGAGACAATGAGCAGTTCTTC. This gives the protein CASSTGGDNEQFF.

The V gene is TRBV29-1, the J gene TRBJ1-4, with no clear D. V was cut by 7 bases and J by 5 bases, with 8 bases left in between. The CDR3 has 11 amino acids. Germline values: CDR1 SQVTM, CDR2 ANQGSEA. The CDR3 is CSAGYNEKLFF. The CDR3 bases are TGCAGCGCGGGTTACAATGAAAAACTGTTTTTT. The variable domain in full, completed from reference TRBV29-1 and TRBJ1-4, reads SAVISQKPSRDICQRGTSLTIQCQVDSQVTMMFWYRQQPGQSLTLIATANQGSEATYESGFVIDKFPISRPNLTFSTLTVSNMSPEDSSIYLCSAGYNEKLFFGSGTQLSVL.

The CDR3 DNA sequence: TGTGCCAGCAGCGCGGGGGGCCAATTAAACAATGAGCAGTTCTTC. It yields the protein CASSAGGQLNNEQFF. V and J are TRBV6-4 and TRBJ2-1; 8 bases are a match to TRBD2. Germline CDR1 reads MRHNA; CDR2 reads SNTAGT. The CDR3 consists of 15 residues. V gave up 6 bases and J gave up 5 bases; unmatched junction bases: 9.

The gene calls are TRBV4-2 and TRBJ2-1; 11 bases align to TRBD2. Germline CDR1 LGHNA, CDR2 YNFKEQ. The junction had 13 bases not matched to a gene; V was cut back by 4 bases and J by 5 bases. CDR3 length equals 18 residues. For the CDR3, the DNA is TGTGCCAGCAGCCCTTTATGGTCGGGACTAGCGGAACACAATGAGCAGTTCTTC. Its translation is CASSPLWSGLAEHNEQFF.